The rows below give T cell receptor beta chains drawn from one sample of a study of cytomegalovirus exposure and HLA in healthy donors. Profiled with immunoSEQ multiplex PCR; TCRdb holds only in-frame clones, not every one. There are 130,000 to 150,000 clones in the sample, with 1.5% to 2% held by the top ten. Specimen: PBMCs. These receptors were obtained from a woman between 45 and 60 years old in good health and CMV-seronegative. Both conserved end residues are part of each CDR3. The D gene is left open where the match is weak.

TRBD1	TRBJ2-7	TRBV18	CASARDRTMYEQYF	TGTGCCAGCGCTAGGGACAGGACAATGTACGAGCAGTACTTC
.	TRBJ2-1	TRBV7-2	CASCRTIYNEQFF	TGTGCCAGCTGCCGGACAATCTACAATGAGCAGTTCTTC
.	TRBJ2-7	TRBV27	CASSPYPTAYEQYF	TGTGCCAGCAGTCCATATCCAACGGCCTACGAGCAGTACTTC
TRBD1	TRBJ2-7	TRBV27	CASSLSSGDRAAYEQYF	TGTGCCAGCAGTTTATCCAGCGGGGACAGGGCCGCCTACGAGCAGTACTTC
TRBD1	TRBJ1-2	TRBV7-8	CASSPRTGNGYTF	TGTGCCAGCAGCCCCCGGACAGGGAATGGCTACACCTTC
.	TRBJ2-5	TRBV9	CASSVETARTQYF	TGTGCCAGCAGCGTAGAGACAGCCAGGACCCAGTACTTC
.	TRBJ2-1	TRBV12-5	CASGLYPRTQGLASYNEQFF	TGTGCTAGTGGTTTGTACCCCCGGACTCAAGGTTTGGCGTCCTACAATGAGCAGTTCTTC
TRBD1	TRBJ1-4	TRBV18	CASSPRWDSATNEKLFF	TGTGCCAGCTCACCACGATGGGACAGCGCAACTAATGAAAAACTGTTTTTT
TRBD2	TRBJ2-7	TRBV9	CASSPMSGSIAYEQYF	TGTGCCAGCAGCCCAATGAGCGGGAGCATCGCCTACGAGCAGTACTTC
.	TRBJ2-2	TRBV19	CASSGDTGELFF	TGTGCCAGTTCAGGGGACACCGGGGAGCTGTTTTTT
.	TRBJ2-7	TRBV7-2	CASALGFRYEQYF	TGTGCCAGCGCCCTCGGGTTTCGGTACGAGCAGTACTTC
TRBD2	TRBJ2-5	TRBV11-2	CASSFSAGGRRETQYF	TGTGCCAGCAGCTTTTCGGCGGGAGGCCGCAGGGAGACCCAGTACTTC
.	TRBJ1-2	TRBV2	CASSEDSNRIYGYTF	TGTGCCAGCAGTGAAGACAGCAACCGAATTTATGGCTACACCTTC
.	TRBJ2-4	TRBV5-6	CASSLRSRDIQYF	TGTGCCAGCAGCTTGCGGTCAAGAGACATTCAGTACTTC
TRBD2	TRBJ2-7	TRBV4-3	CASSPGLAAAFSYEQYF	TGCGCCAGCAGTCCGGGACTAGCGGCAGCTTTCTCCTACGAGCAGTACTTC
.	TRBJ2-7	TRBV6-1	CASSEGHSYEQYF	TGTGCCAGCAGTGAAGGGCACTCCTACGAGCAGTACTTC
TRBD2	TRBJ2-1	TRBV12-5	CASGLGGGSYNEQFF	TGTGCTAGTGGTTTGGGCGGGGGCTCCTACAATGAGCAGTTCTTC
TRBD1	TRBJ1-2	TRBV28	CASSTTGGRGGYGYTF	TGTGCCAGCAGTACGACAGGGGGCAGAGGGGGCTATGGCTACACCTTC
TRBD1	TRBJ2-1	TRBV9	CASSGGQGNNEQFF	TGTGCCAGCAGCGGAGGACAGGGGAACAATGAGCAGTTCTTC
TRBD1	TRBJ1-4	TRBV5-3	CARSLWWAGGRDEKLFF	TGTGCCAGAAGCTTGTGGTGGGCAGGGGGCCGAGATGAAAAACTGTTTTTT
TRBD2	TRBJ2-3	TRBV11-3	CASSSGGAADTQYF	TGTGCCAGCAGCAGCGGGGGGGCCGCAGATACGCAGTATTTT
.	TRBJ2-2	TRBV4-1	CASSRRRENTGELFF	TGCGCCAGCAGTCGCCGGCGGGAGAACACCGGGGAGCTGTTTTTT
TRBD2	TRBJ2-7	TRBV7-2	CASSLVRGDYEQYF	TGTGCCAGCAGCTTAGTACGGGGGGACTACGAGCAGTACTTC
.	TRBJ1-3	TRBV6-5	CASTNGGGPGNTIYF	TGTGCCAGCACCAACGGGGGGGGACCTGGAAACACCATATATTTT
.	TRBJ2-4	TRBV4-2	CASSRADIQYF	TGTGCCAGCAGCCGAGCTGACATTCAGTACTTC
.	TRBJ2-1	TRBV5-1	CASSPQLGVENEQFF	TGCGCCAGCAGCCCTCAACTAGGCGTGGAGAATGAGCAGTTCTTC
TRBD2	TRBJ2-1	TRBV7-9	CASSPRVAGLYNEQFF	TGTGCCAGCAGCCCCCGAGTAGCGGGGCTATACAATGAGCAGTTCTTC
.	TRBJ2-1	TRBV25-1	CASSEWREGGDEQFF	TGTGCCAGCAGTGAATGGAGGGAAGGGGGCGATGAGCAGTTCTTC
TRBD1	TRBJ2-7	TRBV5-4	CASSRGQGLYEQYF	TGTGCCAGCAGCCGAGGACAGGGGCTCTACGAGCAGTACTTC
TRBD1	TRBJ2-2	TRBV6-1	CASHRGYTGELFF	TGTGCCAGCCACAGGGGGTACACCGGGGAGCTGTTTTTT
TRBD1	TRBJ2-7	TRBV28	CASSLDGTGLGEQYF	TGTGCCAGCAGTTTAGATGGGACAGGGCTTGGCGAGCAGTACTTC
TRBD1	TRBJ2-7	TRBV29-1	CSASQGARYEQYF	TGCAGCGCTTCACAGGGGGCGAGGTACGAGCAGTACTTC
.	TRBJ2-5	TRBV29-1	CSVTSRGETQYF	TGCAGCGTTACCAGTAGGGGTGAGACCCAGTACTTC
.	TRBJ1-1	TRBV18	CASSPFGEGSTEAFF	TGTGCCAGCTCCCCTTTCGGGGAGGGAAGCACTGAAGCTTTCTTT
TRBD1	TRBJ1-1	TRBV7-2	CASSRDRNTEAFF	TGTGCCAGCAGCCGGGACAGAAACACTGAAGCTTTCTTT
.	TRBJ1-2	TRBV5-1	CASSLVSTGGYTF	TGCGCCAGCAGCTTGGTCAGTACAGGTGGCTACACCTTC
TRBD1	TRBJ2-7	TRBV19	CASSIDQGTGANEQYF	TGTGCCAGTAGTATAGATCAGGGGACAGGAGCCAACGAGCAGTACTTC
.	TRBJ1-1	TRBV28	CASRAMWTATEAFF	TGTGCCAGCAGGGCAATGTGGACAGCCACTGAAGCTTTCTTT